The 24 T cell receptor beta chains below were found in one sample sequenced in a study of blood T cells in healthy people across ages. A sample-barcoded 5' primer and a J-beta primer mix were used in a second PCR of about 7 to 12 cycles. TCRdb independently ran MiXCR on the 5' RACE reads; one entry per CDR3 protein. This table holds over a million distinct CDR3 sequences, 35% to 45% found once. The sample was blood. Receptors originate from a woman aged 18 to 35 in good health.

The V call is TRBV6-1, the J call TRBJ2-6, with D perhaps matching TRBD1 or TRBD2 (5 bases each). Germline V gene lookup returns CDR1 MNHNS and CDR2 SASEGT. The CDR3 runs 15 residues. Between the trimmed V and J ends, which lost 4 bases and 2 bases, there was a span of 9 bases. Here the CDR3 reads CASSAEGTGANVLTF. The CDR3 DNA is TGTGCCAGCAGTGCCGAGGGGACTGGGGCCAACGTCCTGACTTTC.

The chain recombines TRBV20-1 with TRBJ2-3; 9 nucleotides line up with TRBD2. CDR1 and CDR2 (germline): DFQATT, SNEGSKA (reference sequence). Germline trimming cut 6 bases from V and 1 base from J; bases unmatched to any gene: 2. CDR3 length: 13 residues. CDR3 sequence reads: CSAAGGGTDTQYF. In DNA form, the CDR3 reads TGCAGTGCCGCGGGAGGGGGCACAGATACGCAGTATTTT.

This clonotype was picked up one time. The chain joins TRBV7-2 to TRBJ2-6; 9 bases fit TRBD1. The germline V gene has CDR1 SGHTA and CDR2 FQGNSA. CDR3 length: 18 residues. The V and J ends lost 4 bases and 0 bases, in that order; junction bases with no gene match: 7. CDR3 DNA: TGTGCCAGCAGCTCTGACAGGGGGGGAAACTCTGGGGCCAACGTCCTGACTTTC. Translating gives CASSSDRGGNSGANVLTF.

In regard to this clonotype: Sequence at one end of the junction differs from germline and may be a read error. The genes are TRBV7-8 and TRBJ2-1; TRBD2 matches at 7 bases. The CDR3 runs 15 residues. CDR1 and CDR2 from the germline V gene are SGHVS and FQNEAQ. The CDR3 nucleotides read TGTGCCAGCAGCTTAGGGAGCGGGGTCTACAATGAGCAGGTCTTC. Amino acid sequence: CASSLGSGVYNEQVF.

Comments on this clonotype: A clone one base away is much larger, so this may be a read error. The chain has TRBV5-1 and TRBJ2-1; D possibly corresponds to TRBD2 (6 bases). This CDR3 region has 16 residues. Germline V gene data show CDR1 as SGHRS and CDR2 as YFSETQ. The V and J ends lost 4 bases and 13 bases respectively, with 27 bases between them. The CDR3 DNA reads as TGCGCCAGCAGCCCAACCCTAACTAGCTCTCGAGAGACCCAGTTCTTC. Its protein product is CASSPTLTSSRETQFF.

The J gene is TRBJ2-7, the V gene TRBV6-5; D might be TRBD2 (6 bases). V was pared by 7 bases and J by 5 bases, with 15 bases between. Looked up from germline, CDR1 is MNHEY and CDR2 is SVGAGI. This CDR3 has 13 amino acids. The CDR3 DNA follows: TGTGCCAGCACAAGGCGGAGGGGCCACGAGCAGTACTTC. It is translated as CASTRRRGHEQYF.

In DNA, the CDR3 is TGTGCCAGCGCTCCCGAGGAGGGAACTGAAGCTTTCTTT. Translation: CASAPEEGTEAFF. The chain combines TRBV6-4 with TRBJ1-1, with unresolved D. The germline V gene has CDR1 MRHNA and CDR2 SNTAGT. This CDR3 has 13 residues. Trimming took off 8 bases at V and 5 bases at J, with 15 bases between the two ends.

The CDR3 sequence is CASSLGRVGDTQYF. DNA for the CDR3: TGCGCCAGCAGCTTGGGAAGGGTGGGAGATACGCAGTATTTT. V is TRBV5-1 and J is TRBJ2-3; D is unresolved. V was trimmed by 0 bases and J by 5 bases, leaving 10 bases between them. The CDR3 totals 14 residues. CDR1 and CDR2 (germline): SGHRS, YFSETQ.

The chain combines TRBV27 with TRBJ2-3, with D perhaps TRBD1 (5 bases). The length of the CDR3 is 14 residues. Deletions cut 5 bases from V and 1 base from J, with 10 bases between. The germline V gene has CDR1 MNHEY and CDR2 SMNVEV (reference sequence). CDR3 amino acids: CASSVDRRTDTQYF. DNA of the CDR3: TGTGCCAGCAGTGTCGACAGACGCACAGATACGCAGTATTTT.

In this sample, this clonotype turned up a few times. The rearrangement links TRBV15 to TRBJ1-6, with D hard to call. V gave up 0 bases and J gave up 5 bases, with 5 bases separating them. This CDR3 is built from 14 residues. Germline V gene data show CDR1 as LNHNV and CDR2 as YYDKDF (reference sequence). The CDR3 region is CATSRDSDNSPLHF. The CDR3 nucleotides read TGTGCCACCAGCAGAGATTCGGATAATTCACCCCTCCACTTT.

The V and J genes are TRBV4-2 and TRBJ2-4; D is uncertain. The J call could be wrong; TRBJ2-7 is a better fit for the DNA end. Germline V gene lookup returns CDR1 LGHNA and CDR2 YNFKEQ. The CDR3 spans 14 residues. The CDR3 sequence is CASSQAGGRNEQYF. The CDR3 bases are TGTGCCAGCAGCCAAGCTGGTGGAAGAAACGAGCAGTACTTC.

This clonotype was counted ten times or more. The chain joins TRBV27 to TRBJ2-7, with D hard to call. From germline, CDR1 is MNHEY and CDR2 SMNVEV (reference sequence). V shed 0 bases and J shed 4 bases, with 7 bases lying between them. This CDR3 comprises 13 residues. The DNA for the CDR3 is TGTGCCAGCAGTTTATCGAACGGGTACGAGCAGTACTTC. Translated: CASSLSNGYEQYF.

This clonotype was recorded at least ten times. The gene calls are TRBV7-9 and TRBJ2-1; D is uncertain. Germline CDR1 reads SEHNR; CDR2 reads FQNEAQ (reference sequence). The CDR3 consists of 12 residues. V was trimmed by 6 bases and J by 7 bases, leaving 10 bases between them. The CDR3 loop is CASSADKNEQFF. CDR3 sequence (DNA): TGTGCCAGCAGTGCCGACAAGAATGAGCAGTTCTTC.

About this clonotype itself: This may be a read error: a much more frequent sequence differs by one nucleotide. V is TRBV20-1 and J is TRBJ2-3, with unresolved D. V lost 0 bases to trimming and J lost 2 bases, with 9 bases between them. CDR3 size: 14 residues. Germline CDR1 is DFQATT and CDR2 is SNEGSKA (reference sequence). As DNA, the CDR3 is TGCAGTGCTAGAGATCGGGCTAACACAGATACGCAGTATTTT. Translated, it gives CSARDRANTDTQYF.

This clonotype was seen a few times. The chain uses TRBV12-5 and TRBJ1-1; 11 positions match TRBD1. After removal of 2 bases from V and 3 bases from J, the junction contained 11 bases not matched to a gene. CDR1 LGHNT and CDR2 FRNRAP come from the germline V gene. The CDR3 loop spans 18 amino acids. The DNA of the CDR3 is TGTGCTAGTGGTTTGCCAAAACAATGGACAGGGGGCTACACTGAAGCTTTCTTT. It translates to CASGLPKQWTGGYTEAFF.

The chain is built from TRBV28 and TRBJ2-7; either TRBD1 or TRBD2 may supply D (6 bases each). V gave up 2 bases and J gave up 7 bases, with 12 bases separating them. The CDR3 is made up of 13 amino acids. Germline CDR1 reads MDHEN; CDR2 reads SYDVKM. This chain's CDR3 is CASSLRGAWEQYF. For the CDR3, the DNA is TGTGCCAGCAGTTTAAGGGGGGCCTGGGAGCAGTACTTC.

This chain joins TRBV7-9 and TRBJ1-5; no clear D gene. This CDR3 has 14 residues. V dropped 5 bases and J dropped 0 bases, with 8 bases sitting between them. Germline CDR1 and CDR2: SEHNR and FQNEAQ (reference sequence). In DNA, the CDR3 is TGTGCCAGCAGCCACTCAAGTAGCAATCAGCCCCAGCATTTT. Protein product: CASSHSSSNQPQHF.

V is TRBV10-3 and J is TRBJ2-7; D call uncertain. Trimming took off 10 bases at V and 0 bases at J, with 16 bases between the two ends. Per germline, CDR1 ENHRY and CDR2 SYGVKD. There are 14 residues in the CDR3. CDR3 DNA: TGTGCCACCCATAAGGAAGAGAACTCCTACGAGCAGTACTTC. This gives the protein CATHKEENSYEQYF.

A few counts support this clonotype. V usage is TRBV12-5 and J usage is TRBJ2-5, with 10 bases lining up with TRBD2. This CDR3 region has 17 residues. CDR1 LGHNT and CDR2 FRNRAP come from the germline V gene. V lost 2 bases to trimming and J lost 4 bases; unmatched junction nucleotides: 10. The CDR3 DNA sequence: TGTGCTAGTGGTTTGACCGACCTACTAGCGGGGACAGAGACCCAGTACTTC. It yields the protein CASGLTDLLAGTETQYF.

The chain uses TRBV4-3 and TRBJ2-4; D is unclear. CDR1 LGHNA and CDR2 YSLEER come from the germline V gene. The CDR3 is 15 amino acids. V was cut by 2 bases and J by 0 bases, with 8 bases left in between. The CDR3 region has the DNA TGCGCCAGCAGCCAATCTAGGGTAGCCAAAAACATTCAGTACTTC. Translated, it gives CASSQSRVAKNIQYF.

The V call is TRBV2, the J call TRBJ2-4, with 7 bases lining up with TRBD1. TRBJ2-7 explains the end of the DNA better; the J call may be wrong. In germline, CDR1 is SNHLY, CDR2 FYNNEI. The CDR3 has 11 amino acids. This CDR3 is CARGQIGEQYF. CDR3 in DNA: TGTGCCAGGGGACAGATTGGCGAGCAGTACTTC.

This clonotype was counted between two and nine times. This chain links TRBV10-3 with TRBJ2-7; either TRBD1 or TRBD2 may fit D (5 bases each). The V and J ends lost 7 bases and 3 bases respectively, with 13 bases between them. The CDR3 covers 13 residues. Per germline, CDR1 ENHRY and CDR2 SYGVKD. CDR3 in amino acids: CAIKSQGDYEQYF. The CDR3 coding sequence is TGTGCCATCAAGTCTCAGGGAGACTACGAGCAGTACTTC.

The rearrangement joins TRBV29-1 to TRBJ2-3; 12 nucleotides agree with TRBD2. From germline, CDR1 is SQVTM and CDR2 ANQGSEA. The CDR3 is made up of 14 amino acids. J lost 1 base, V lost 7 bases, and 3 bases had no gene match. The CDR3 region has the DNA TGCAGCGACCGACTAGCGGGGGGCACAGATACGCAGTATTTT. It specifies CSDRLAGGTDTQYF.

In this sample, this clonotype turned up a few times. The chain employs TRBV6-2 or TRBV6-3 and TRBJ1-1; D may be TRBD1 (6 bases). CDR3 length: 15 amino acids. Per the germline V gene, CDR1 is MNHEY and CDR2 is SVGEGT. Trimming pared 2 bases from V and 0 bases from J, leaving 10 bases between. The CDR3 DNA reads as TGTGCCAGCAGTTACGAGGGGGGCTTGAACACTGAAGCTTTCTTT. Protein sequence: CASSYEGGLNTEAFF.